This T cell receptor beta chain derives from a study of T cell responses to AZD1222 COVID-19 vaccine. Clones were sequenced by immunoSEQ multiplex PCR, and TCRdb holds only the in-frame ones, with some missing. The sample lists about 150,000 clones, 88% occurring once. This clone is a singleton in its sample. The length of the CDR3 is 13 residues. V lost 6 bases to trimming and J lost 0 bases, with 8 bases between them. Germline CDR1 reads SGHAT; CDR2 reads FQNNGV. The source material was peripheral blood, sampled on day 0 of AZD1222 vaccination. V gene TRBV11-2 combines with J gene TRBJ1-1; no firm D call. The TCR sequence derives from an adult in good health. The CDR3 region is CASRLDMNTEAFF. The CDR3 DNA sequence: TGTGCCAGCAGACTAGACATGAACACTGAAGCTTTCTTT.